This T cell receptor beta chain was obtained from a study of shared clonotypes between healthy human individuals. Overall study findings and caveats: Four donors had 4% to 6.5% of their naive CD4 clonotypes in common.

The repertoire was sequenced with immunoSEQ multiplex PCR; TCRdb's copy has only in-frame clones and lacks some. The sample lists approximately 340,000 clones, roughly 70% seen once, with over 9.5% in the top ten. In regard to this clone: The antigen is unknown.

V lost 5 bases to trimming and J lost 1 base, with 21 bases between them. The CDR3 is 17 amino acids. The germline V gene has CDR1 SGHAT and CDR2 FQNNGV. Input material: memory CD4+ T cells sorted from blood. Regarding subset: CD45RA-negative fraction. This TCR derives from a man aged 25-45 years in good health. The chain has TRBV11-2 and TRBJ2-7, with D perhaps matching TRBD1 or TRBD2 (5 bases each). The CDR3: CASSPGAAGRRSYEQYF. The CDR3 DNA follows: TGTGCCAGCAGCCCAGGCGCGGCAGGGAGAAGGTCCTACGAGCAGTACTTC.